A selection of T cell receptor beta chains follows, all from one sample in a study of T cells in localized non-small cell lung cancer. Sequenced by immunoSEQ multiplex PCR; TCRdb stores in-frame clones only, minus some. This sample has over 10,000 clones, with 28% found just once. Sequencing used lung tumor tissue, obtained before any cancer treatment. Every receptor here comes from a female donor older than 55 with stage I lung adenocarcinoma. The CDR3 runs from the conserved cysteine through the conserved F or W. The order of the fields is clone size, J gene, D gene, V gene, CDR3 DNA, CDR3 protein. The D gene is left open where the match is weak. A row's size may be missing; if present it is once, few, many or a size class.

medium-sized	TRBJ2-3	.	TRBV6-8	TGTGCCAGCAATCGGGACTCCTGGGATACGCAGTATTTT	CASNRDSWDTQYF
few	TRBJ2-3	.	TRBV30	TGTGCCTGGCGGAGATCCCCTCCCACAGATACGCAGTATTTT	CAWRRSPPTDTQYF
medium-sized	TRBJ1-2	TRBD1	TRBV4-1	TGCGCCAGCAGCCAAGAGATAGGCAGGGGGTACTATGGCTACACCTTC	CASSQEIGRGYYGYTF
few	TRBJ2-5	.	TRBV11-3	TGTGCCAGCAGCTTAGGGCAGGGGGGCCAAGAGACCCAGTACTTC	CASSLGQGGQETQYF
.	TRBJ2-7	TRBD2	TRBV11-3	TGTGCCAGCAGCTCTTTCTCGGGACTAGCGGGAGGGCCATTACCCTACGAGCAGTACTTC	CASSSFSGLAGGPLPYEQYF
.	TRBJ1-2	.	TRBV6-8	TGTGCCAGCAGTTACTCGAAGGCAGGGCACGGCTACACCTTC	CASSYSKAGHGYTF
few	TRBJ1-6	.	TRBV6-8	TGTGCCAGCAAAGGACGGGAGGTCTATAATTCACCCCTCCACTTT	CASKGREVYNSPLHF
few	TRBJ2-3	.	TRBV6-8	TGTGCCATCAGTGTAGACACAGATACGCAGTATTTT	CAISVDTDTQYF
.	TRBJ2-1	.	TRBV9	TGTGCCAGCAGCGTAGGAGCGCGGACCTACAATGAGCAGTTCTTC	CASSVGARTYNEQFF
.	TRBJ1-1	TRBD1	TRBV29-1	TGCAGCCTCGGGACAGGGTTCGGCGGTGAAGCTTTCTTT	CSLGTGFGGEAFF
.	TRBJ1-1	.	TRBV10-2	TGCGCCAGCAGTTACAGGGTGGACACTGAAGCTTTCTTT	CASSYRVDTEAFF
.	TRBJ1-2	.	TRBV6-8	TGTGCCAGCAGTTACTCGGGGGCGCGGTATTATAATTATGGCTACACCTTC	CASSYSGARYYNYGYTF
many	TRBJ2-3	.	TRBV11-3	TGTGCCAGCAGCCCGTGGGGTAGAACAGATACGCAGTATTTT	CASSPWGRTDTQYF
.	TRBJ1-1	.	TRBV6-8	TGTGCCAGCAGTTACGGGACGTCCCACCCTGAAGCTTTCTTT	CASSYGTSHPEAFF
medium-sized	TRBJ2-2	TRBD1	TRBV6-8	TGTGCCAGCAGTTACTCAAGGACAGGAACCGGGGAGCTGTTTTTT	CASSYSRTGTGELFF
few	TRBJ2-2	TRBD2	TRBV30	TGTGCCTGGAACAGACTAGCGGGGGGCACCGGGGAGCTGTTTTTT	CAWNRLAGGTGELFF
.	TRBJ1-5	.	TRBV11-3	TGTGCCAGCAGCTCGGGAGGTGATGGGGAGCCCCAGCATTTT	CASSSGGDGEPQHF
few	TRBJ1-1	.	TRBV11-3	TGTGCCAGCAGCTTGTACGCCGGACAGAGGAACACTGAAGCTTTCTTT	CASSLYAGQRNTEAFF
.	TRBJ1-2	.	TRBV11-3	TGTGCCAGCAGCCGTAACGCCCTCGGCACAAATGGGTATGGCTACACCTTC	CASSRNALGTNGYGYTF
few	TRBJ2-3	.	TRBV9	TGTGCCAGCAGCGTAGTAGGGAGCCCTACGCAGTATTTT	CASSVVGSPTQYF
.	TRBJ2-7	TRBD1	TRBV9	TGTGCCAGCAGTGGGGAGGGGACAGGGACCTACGAGCAGTACTTC	CASSGEGTGTYEQYF
.	TRBJ1-2	TRBD1	TRBV12-5	TGTGCTAGTGGACGACAGGGAACTAACTATGGCTACACCTTC	CASGRQGTNYGYTF
medium-sized	TRBJ2-5	TRBD1	TRBV6-8	TGTGCCAGCACTGGCGGGACAGGGAAAGAGACCCAGTACTTC	CASTGGTGKETQYF
few	TRBJ1-1	TRBD1	TRBV5-1	TGCGCCAGCAGCTTAGGGACAGGGAAGATGGACACTGAAGCTTTCTTT	CASSLGTGKMDTEAFF
medium-sized	TRBJ1-3	.	TRBV6-8	TGTGCCAGCACCAAGGCGGGTACTGGAAACACCATATATTTT	CASTKAGTGNTIYF
few	TRBJ2-3	TRBD2	TRBV7-1	TGTGCCAGCAGCTTAGAGGGACCAAGCGGGGGTATAGATACGCAGTATTTT	CASSLEGPSGGIDTQYF
medium-sized	TRBJ2-2	.	TRBV11-3	TGTGCCAGCAGCTTGGGCTATGGCGGGATAGAAACCGGGGAGCTGTTTTTT	CASSLGYGGIETGELFF